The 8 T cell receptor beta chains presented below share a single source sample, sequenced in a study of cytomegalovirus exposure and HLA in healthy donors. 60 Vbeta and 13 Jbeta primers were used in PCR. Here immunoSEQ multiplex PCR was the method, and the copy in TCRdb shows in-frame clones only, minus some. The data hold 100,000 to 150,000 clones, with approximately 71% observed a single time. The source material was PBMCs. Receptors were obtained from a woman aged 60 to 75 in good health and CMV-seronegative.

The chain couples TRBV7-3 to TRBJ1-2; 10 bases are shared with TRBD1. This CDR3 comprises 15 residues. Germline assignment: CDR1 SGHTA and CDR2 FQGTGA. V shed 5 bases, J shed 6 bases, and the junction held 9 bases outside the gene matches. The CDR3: CASSPKPGTGDGYTF. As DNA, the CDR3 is TGTGCCAGCAGCCCAAAACCCGGGACAGGGGATGGCTACACCTTC.

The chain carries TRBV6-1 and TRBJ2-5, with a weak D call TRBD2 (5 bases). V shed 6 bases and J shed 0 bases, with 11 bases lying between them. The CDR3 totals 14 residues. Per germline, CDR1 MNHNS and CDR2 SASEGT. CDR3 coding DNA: TGTGCCAGCAGGGCGGACGGGAACCAAGAGACCCAGTACTTC. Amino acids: CASRADGNQETQYF.

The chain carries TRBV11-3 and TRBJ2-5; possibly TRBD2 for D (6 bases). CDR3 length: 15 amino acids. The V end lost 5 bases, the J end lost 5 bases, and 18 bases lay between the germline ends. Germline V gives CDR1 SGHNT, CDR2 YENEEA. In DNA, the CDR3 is TGTGCCAGCAGCCCGGGGACGGAGGGCGTGGAGACCCAGTACTTC. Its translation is CASSPGTEGVETQYF. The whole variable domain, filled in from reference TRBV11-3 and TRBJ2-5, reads EAGVVQSPRYKIIEKKQPVAFWCNPISGHNTLYWYLQNLGQGPELLIRYENEEAVDDSQLPKDRFSAERLKGVDSTLKIQPAELGDSAVYLCASSPGTEGVETQYFGPGTRLLVL.

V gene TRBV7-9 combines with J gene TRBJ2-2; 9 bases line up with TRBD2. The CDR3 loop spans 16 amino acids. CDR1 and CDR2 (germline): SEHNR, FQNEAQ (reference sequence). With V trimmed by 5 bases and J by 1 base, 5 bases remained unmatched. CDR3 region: CASSPRGGQNTGELFF. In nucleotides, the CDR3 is TGTGCCAGCAGCCCGCGGGGGGGCCAGAACACCGGGGAGCTGTTTTTT. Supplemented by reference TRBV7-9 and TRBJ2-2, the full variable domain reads DTGVSQNPRHKITKRGQNVTFRCDPISEHNRLYWYRQTLGQGPEFLTYFQNEAQLEKSRLLSDRFSAERPKGSFSTLEIQRTEQGDSAMYLCASSPRGGQNTGELFFGEGSRLTVL.

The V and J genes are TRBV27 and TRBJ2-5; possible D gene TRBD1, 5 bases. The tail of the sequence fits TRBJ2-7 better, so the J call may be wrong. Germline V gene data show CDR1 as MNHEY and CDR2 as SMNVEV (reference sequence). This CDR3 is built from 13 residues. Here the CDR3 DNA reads TGTGCCAGCAGCCCCGACAGTGCCTACGAGCAGTACTTC. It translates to CASSPDSAYEQYF.

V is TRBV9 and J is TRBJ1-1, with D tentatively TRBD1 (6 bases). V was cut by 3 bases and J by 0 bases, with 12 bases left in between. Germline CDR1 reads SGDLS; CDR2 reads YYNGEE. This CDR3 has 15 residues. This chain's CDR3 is CASSALGQMNTEAFF. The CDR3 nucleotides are TGTGCCAGCAGCGCCCTTGGACAGATGAACACTGAAGCTTTCTTT.

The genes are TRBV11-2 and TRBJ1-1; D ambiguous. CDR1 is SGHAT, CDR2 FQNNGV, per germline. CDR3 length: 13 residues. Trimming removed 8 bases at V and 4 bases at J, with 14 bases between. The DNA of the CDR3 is TGTGCCAGCGGGCTTTCTGTTAGCACTGAAGCTTTCTTT. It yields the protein CASGLSVSTEAFF.

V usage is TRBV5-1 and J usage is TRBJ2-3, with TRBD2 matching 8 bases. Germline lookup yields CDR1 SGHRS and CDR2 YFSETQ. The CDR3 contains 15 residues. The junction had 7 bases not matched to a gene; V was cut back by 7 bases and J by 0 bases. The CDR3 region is CASRGLADSTDTQYF. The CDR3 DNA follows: TGCGCCAGCCGTGGACTAGCCGATAGCACAGATACGCAGTATTTT.